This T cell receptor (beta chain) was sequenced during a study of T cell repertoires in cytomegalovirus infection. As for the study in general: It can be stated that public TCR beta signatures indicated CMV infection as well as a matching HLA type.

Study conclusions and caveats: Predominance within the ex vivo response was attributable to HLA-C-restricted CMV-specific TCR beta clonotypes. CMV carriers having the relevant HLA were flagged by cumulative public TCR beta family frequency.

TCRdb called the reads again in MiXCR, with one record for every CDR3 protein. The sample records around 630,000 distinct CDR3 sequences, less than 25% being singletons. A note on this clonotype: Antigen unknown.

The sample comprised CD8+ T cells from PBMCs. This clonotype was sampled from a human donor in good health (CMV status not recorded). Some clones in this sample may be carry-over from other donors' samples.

DNA of the CDR3: TGTGCCAGCTCACCGCGACAGGGGACTGGGGCCAACGTCCTGACTTTC. The encoded protein is CASSPRQGTGANVLTF. The rearrangement joins TRBV18 to TRBJ2-6; TRBD1 matches 8 bases. Germline V CDR1 and CDR2: KGHSH, LQKENI. CDR3 length: 16 amino acids. V lost 3 bases to trimming and J lost 2 bases; unmatched junction nucleotides: 3.